This T cell receptor (beta chain) was documented in a study of T cell responses to AZD1222 COVID-19 vaccine. General study findings and limits: Without day 14 samples, only post-peak T cell repertoires were studied. Clonal diversity may have been underestimated in mostly white British donors.

In regard to this clone: Antigen specificity is unknown.

The protocol was immunoSEQ multiplex PCR, while the TCRdb copy is restricted to in-frame clones and leaves out a portion. Among roughly 49,000 clones listed, about 91% were seen once. The source was peripheral blood, collected 28 days after the second AZD1222 dose. The receptor was derived from an adult who received the AZD1222 COVID-19 vaccine.

CDR3: CATSDHRTGWITDTQYF. CDR3 DNA sequence: TGTGCCACCAGTGACCACCGGACAGGGTGGATCACAGATACGCAGTATTTT. V and J are TRBV24-1 and TRBJ2-3, with TRBD1 matching over 8 bases. Germline CDR1 reads KGHDR; CDR2 reads SFDVKD. The length of the CDR3 is 17 residues. J was trimmed by 2 bases and V by 4 bases; bases with no gene match: 10.